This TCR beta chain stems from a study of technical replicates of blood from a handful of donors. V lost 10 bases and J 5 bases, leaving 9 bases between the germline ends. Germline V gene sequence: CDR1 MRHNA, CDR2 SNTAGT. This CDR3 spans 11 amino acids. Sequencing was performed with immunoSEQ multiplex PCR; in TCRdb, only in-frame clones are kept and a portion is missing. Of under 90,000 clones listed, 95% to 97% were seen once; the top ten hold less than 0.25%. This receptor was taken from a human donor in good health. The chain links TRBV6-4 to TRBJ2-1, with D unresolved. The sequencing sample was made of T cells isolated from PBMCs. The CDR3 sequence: CATSYHNEQFF. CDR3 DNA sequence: TGTGCCACCTCCTATCACAATGAGCAGTTCTTC.